The 18 T cell receptor beta chains below were found in one sample sequenced in a study of blood T cells in healthy people across ages. Combining a sample-barcoded 5' primer with a J-beta primer mix, a second PCR ran for roughly 7 to 12 cycles. One entry per CDR3 protein results from TCRdb running MiXCR on the 5' RACE reads. The table lists 730,000 or so distinct CDR3 sequences, 40% to 50% of them singletons, with about 30% in the top ten. The sequenced sample consisted of blood. All receptors derive from a man older than 75 in good health.

This clonotype was detected ten times or more. The chain employs TRBV15 and TRBJ2-7; TRBD1 is a possible D gene (5 bases). V was cut by 7 bases and J by 4 bases, with 14 bases left in between. The germline V gene encodes CDR1 LNHNV and CDR2 YYDKDF (reference sequence). This CDR3 is built from 13 residues. The CDR3 reads CATTPVQGYEQYF. CDR3 sequence (DNA): TGTGCCACCACTCCGGTTCAGGGATACGAGCAGTACTTC.

At least ten counts were recorded for this clonotype. The chain employs TRBV6-2 or TRBV6-3 and TRBJ2-5, with D possibly being TRBD1 (6 bases). CDR1 is MNHEY, CDR2 SVGEGT, per germline. Trimming removed 5 bases from V and 2 bases from J, with 15 bases in between. This CDR3 is built from 15 residues. The CDR3: CASSSRTELQETQYF. CDR3 nucleotide sequence: TGTGCCAGCAGTAGTCGGACAGAGCTTCAAGAGACCCAGTACTTC.

This clonotype was seen ten or more times. A read error may be the cause here, since a much bigger clone is one base away. V usage is TRBV5-1 and J usage is TRBJ2-5; 12 positions agree with TRBD2. The V gene end was trimmed by 5 bases and the J gene end by 11 bases; junction bases not matched to a gene: 7. Looked up from germline, CDR1 is SGHRS and CDR2 is YFSETQ. This CDR3 is built from 13 residues. As DNA, the CDR3 is TGCGCCAGCAGAAACCTACTAGCGGGAGGACAGTACTTC. Its translation is CASRNLLAGGQYF.

The chain joins TRBV7-2 to TRBJ2-7, with a tentative D call TRBD1 (5 bases). The V gene's germline CDR1 is SGHTA and CDR2 FQGNSA. CDR3 size: 13 residues. Deletions cut 3 bases from V and 6 bases from J, with 12 bases between. Here the CDR3 reads CASSFQGVGEQYF. The CDR3, as DNA: TGTGCCAGCAGCTTCCAAGGGGTTGGCGAGCAGTACTTC.

Notes on this clonotype: Compared with germline, one end of the junction differs, possibly owing to a read error. The rearrangement uses TRBV5-5 and TRBJ2-3, with TRBD1 matching 7 bases. The CDR3 loop spans 15 amino acids. Germline V lookup: CDR1 SGHKS, CDR2 YYEKEE (reference sequence). Written as DNA, the CDR3 is TGTGCCTGCAGCCCTACAGGGGTTAACACAGATACGCAGTATTTT. Translating gives CACSPTGVNTDTQYF.

This chain connects TRBV29-1 to TRBJ2-2; D may be TRBD1 (7 bases). The CDR3 loop spans 18 amino acids. V was trimmed by 7 bases and J by 8 bases, leaving 32 bases between them. Germline-derived CDR1 and CDR2 are SQVTM and ANQGSEA. Written as DNA, the CDR3 is TGCAGCGATTTACTACGGGACAGAACGCTAGCGAGACCGGGGGAGCTGTTTTTT. It translates to CSDLLRDRTLARPGELFF.

This clonotype showed up just a few times. The chain joins TRBV4-3 to TRBJ1-4; D gene ambiguous. Germline CDR1 reads LGHNA; CDR2 reads YSLEER. V lost 4 bases and J lost 0, with 18 bases in between. The CDR3 loop spans 18 amino acids. Here the CDR3 DNA reads TGCGCCAGCAGCCCCAGCCCGAGACTAATTGCAACTAATGAAAAACTGTTTTTT. Translated, it gives CASSPSPRLIATNEKLFF.

This clonotype has just a few counts. The V and J genes are TRBV10-3 and TRBJ2-1; no definite D call. Trimming removed 4 bases from V and 9 bases from J, with 10 bases in between. Germline assignment: CDR1 ENHRY and CDR2 SYGVKD. The CDR3 covers 12 residues. The DNA for the CDR3 is TGTGCCATCAGTGCTTGGAAAGCTGAGCAGTTCTTC. This codes for CAISAWKAEQFF.

The chain is built from TRBV5-1 and TRBJ2-2; TRBD1 agrees at 10 bases. After removal of 6 bases from V and 5 bases from J, the junction contained 7 bases not matched to a gene. Germline values: CDR1 SGHRS, CDR2 YFSETQ. This CDR3 has 15 residues. The CDR3 spells CASTKTGGATGELFF. For the CDR3, the DNA is TGCGCCAGCACCAAGACAGGGGGCGCGACCGGGGAGCTGTTTTTT.

This clonotype was detected only a few times. CDR3 coding DNA: TGTGCCAGCAGCCCGACAGTTTTTGACGAGCAGTACTTC. It codes for CASSPTVFDEQYF. The V and J genes are TRBV11-2 and TRBJ2-7, with D perhaps TRBD1 (5 bases). This CDR3 comprises 13 residues. V lost 5 bases, J lost 5 bases, and 13 bases lay in between. Per germline, CDR1 SGHAT and CDR2 FQNNGV.

The J gene is TRBJ2-3, the V gene TRBV2; no clear D gene. CDR3 length: 12 amino acids. Germline V gene sequence: CDR1 SNHLY, CDR2 FYNNEI. Trimming took off 5 bases at V and 6 bases at J, with 9 bases between the two ends. The CDR3 region is CASSILTDTQYF. CDR3 bases: TGTGCCAGCAGTATACTGACGGATACGCAGTATTTT.

The chain employs TRBV12-3 or TRBV12-4 and TRBJ2-5; TRBD1 is a possible D gene (6 bases). V shed 6 bases and J shed 3 bases, with 11 bases lying between them. CDR3 length: 13 residues. The CDR3 sequence is CASSRGEKETQYF. The CDR3 DNA follows: TGTGCCAGCAGCAGGGGAGAAAAAGAGACCCAGTACTTC.

This clonotype has only one observation. This chain joins TRBV7-2 and TRBJ2-1, with D maybe TRBD2 (6 bases). Deletions cut 6 bases from V and 4 bases from J, with 19 bases between. Germline lookup yields CDR1 SGHTA and CDR2 FQGNSA. CDR3 length: 16 amino acids. CDR3 nucleotide sequence: TGTGCCAGCAGTTCACAACTAGCTGTTGCGTACAATGAGCAGTTCTTC. Translated: CASSSQLAVAYNEQFF.

The chain links TRBV6-2 or TRBV6-3 to TRBJ2-3; no definite D call. This CDR3 has 14 amino acids. The ends were cut back, 0 bases at V and 4 bases at J, with 8 bases in the middle. CDR1 and CDR2 from the germline V gene are MNHEY and SVGEGT. In DNA form, the CDR3 reads TGTGCCAGCAGTTACTCGTCCCCGGCAGATACGCAGTATTTT. It specifies CASSYSSPADTQYF.

The CDR3 sequence: CASSEGDKETQYF. The CDR3 coding sequence is TGTGCCAGCAGTGAAGGGGACAAGGAGACCCAGTACTTC. V usage is TRBV2 and J usage is TRBJ2-7, with D possibly matching TRBD1 (6 bases). The J call may be faulty, since TRBJ2-5 better matches the DNA end. This CDR3 is built from 13 residues. Looked up from germline, CDR1 is SNHLY and CDR2 is FYNNEI.

This clonotype turned up a few times. The chain recombines TRBV20-1 with TRBJ1-4; D is perhaps TRBD1 (5 bases). Germline V gene sequence: CDR1 DFQATT, CDR2 SNEGSKA (reference sequence). The CDR3 contains 13 residues. V lost 4 bases, J lost 3 bases, and 9 bases lay in between. CDR3 loop: CSAIQVPNEKLFF. Here the CDR3 DNA reads TGCAGTGCTATACAGGTCCCTAATGAAAAACTGTTTTTT.

The chain has TRBV20-1 and TRBJ2-5; 11 bases are a match to TRBD2. CDR3 size: 15 residues. Trimming took 3 bases from V and 4 from J; bases not matched to a gene: 7. Looked up from germline, CDR1 is DFQATT and CDR2 is SNEGSKA (reference sequence). In DNA form, the CDR3 reads TGCAGTGCTAGGACCTCAGGACTAGCGGGAGAGACCCAGTACTTC. This codes for CSARTSGLAGETQYF.

The chain joins TRBV20-1 to TRBJ1-5, with D uncertain. CDR1 is DFQATT, CDR2 SNEGSKA, per germline (reference sequence). The CDR3 loop spans 15 amino acids. V dropped 3 bases and J dropped 0 bases, with 12 bases sitting between them. The CDR3 here is CSASPNSYSNQPQHF. In nucleotides, the CDR3 is TGCAGTGCTAGCCCCAACAGCTATAGCAATCAGCCCCAGCATTTT.